A single sample is the source of the 3 T cell receptor beta chains below, sequenced in a study of cytomegalovirus exposure and HLA in healthy donors. Clones were sequenced by immunoSEQ multiplex PCR, and TCRdb holds only the in-frame ones, with some missing. The sample consists of under 200,000 clones, roughly 96% of them appearing once. Sequencing was performed on PBMCs. These receptors were taken from a woman younger than 35 in good health and CMV-seronegative.

This clone has just one count. V and J are TRBV5-4 and TRBJ2-5, with D possibly TRBD1 on 6 matching bases. The CDR3 has 15 amino acids. Germline V gene data show CDR1 as SGHNT and CDR2 as YYREEE (reference sequence). Trimming pared 1 base from V and 4 bases from J, leaving 14 bases between. Here the CDR3 reads CASSLWGLDRETQYF. The DNA for the CDR3 is TGTGCCAGCAGCTTGTGGGGGTTGGACAGAGAGACCCAGTACTTC.

Worth noting for this clone: The identical CDR3 is also encoded by other nucleotide sequences in the sample. The rearrangement links TRBV6-5 to TRBJ1-3, with a tentative D call TRBD1 (5 bases). The CDR3 totals 15 residues. Per germline, CDR1 MNHEY and CDR2 SVGAGI. With 0 bases removed from V and 3 bases from J, the gap between germline ends came to 9 bases. CDR3 residues: CASSYSGGGGNTIYF. In DNA, the CDR3 is TGTGCCAGCAGTTACTCTGGGGGAGGTGGAAACACCATATATTTT.

V is TRBV6-5 and J is TRBJ1-1, with a possible D match to TRBD1 (6 bases). Trimming left V 5 bases short and J 3 bases short, with 10 bases between. There are 13 residues in the CDR3. Germline CDR1 and CDR2: MNHEY and SVGAGI. The DNA of the CDR3 is TGTGCCAGCAGTGCCGGGACATACACTGAAGCTTTCTTT. Its translation is CASSAGTYTEAFF.